The 19 T cell receptor beta chains below were found in one sample sequenced in a study of blood T cell repertoires in COVID-19. Sequencing was performed with immunoSEQ multiplex PCR; in TCRdb, only in-frame clones are kept and a portion is missing. The table records some 250,000 clones, roughly 80% of them present only once. The source material was peripheral blood. The source is a man aged 55 to 69 with acute or convalescent COVID-19.

V gene TRBV19 combines with J gene TRBJ1-1; weak D call: TRBD1 (6 bases). The CDR3 is 14 amino acids. The ends were cut back, 5 bases at V and 2 bases at J, with 12 bases in the middle. Germline-derived CDR1 and CDR2 are LNHDA and SQIVND (reference sequence). CDR3 coding DNA: TGTGCCAGTAGTTCGTTCAGGGGCAACACTGAAGCTTTCTTT. Its protein is CASSSFRGNTEAFF. Together with reference TRBV19 and TRBJ1-1, the CDR3 gives the full variable domain: DGGITQSPKYLFRKEGQNVTLSCEQNLNHDAMYWYRQDPGQGLRLIYYSQIVNDFQKGDIAEGYSVSREKKESFPLTVTSAQKNPTAFYLCASSSFRGNTEAFFGQGTRLTVV.

This clone was observed a few times. The V gene is TRBV7-9, the J gene TRBJ1-1, with D perhaps matching TRBD1 (5 bases). Germline V gene sequence: CDR1 SEHNR, CDR2 FQNEAQ (reference sequence). Trimming pared 4 bases from V and 4 bases from J, leaving 13 bases between. This CDR3 comprises 14 residues. CDR3 residues: CASSWGMGGTEAFF. CDR3 nucleotides: TGTGCCAGCAGCTGGGGTATGGGGGGCACTGAAGCTTTCTTT.

This rearrangement joins TRBV10-1 to TRBJ2-3, with D possibly being TRBD1 (6 bases). Germline lookup yields CDR1 WNHNN and CDR2 SYGVQD (reference sequence). V lost 6 bases, J lost 2 bases, and 12 bases lay in between. CDR3 size: 14 residues. The CDR3 here is CASSRDTSTDTQYF. The DNA for the CDR3 is TGCGCCAGCAGCCGGGACACTTCCACAGATACGCAGTATTTT.

The genes are TRBV9 and TRBJ2-1; 7 bases fit TRBD2. The V gene end was trimmed by 0 bases and the J gene end by 9 bases; junction bases not matched to a gene: 12. CDR3 length: 16 residues. Germline CDR1 and CDR2: SGDLS and YYNGEE. The CDR3 DNA is TGTGCCAGCAGCGTAGCTGGGCCTAGCGGCTTGGGTGAGCAGTTCTTC. Translating it yields CASSVAGPSGLGEQFF.

The chain is built from TRBV6-6 and TRBJ1-6; D gene uncertain. The germline V gene encodes CDR1 MNHNY and CDR2 SVGAGI (reference sequence). V lost 3 bases, J lost 7 bases, and 7 bases lay in between. There are 13 residues in the CDR3. The CDR3 spells CASSYSANSPLHF. As DNA, the CDR3 is TGTGCCAGCAGTTATAGCGCGAATTCACCCCTCCACTTT.

The chain recombines TRBV7-2 with TRBJ1-1; the match to TRBD1 covers 8 bases. The CDR3 contains 14 residues. V was clipped by 6 bases and J by 3 bases; unmatched bases: 6. The V gene's germline CDR1 is SGHTA and CDR2 FQGNSA. The CDR3 region has the DNA TGTGCCAGCAGGATGCAGGGGGCGTACACTGAAGCTTTCTTT. Amino acid sequence: CASRMQGAYTEAFF.

The chain recombines TRBV3-1 (or the pseudogene TRBV3-2) with TRBJ1-1; 7 positions match TRBD1. The germline V gene encodes CDR1 LGHDT and CDR2 YNNKEL (reference sequence). Germline trimming cut 6 bases from V and 2 bases from J; bases unmatched to any gene: 6. The CDR3 spans 14 residues. The CDR3 nucleotides are TGTGCCAGCAGTGCTAGGGACAGAAACACTGAAGCTTTCTTT. Its protein product is CASSARDRNTEAFF.

The genes are TRBV3-1 (or the pseudogene TRBV3-2) and TRBJ1-1; D perhaps matches TRBD1 (6 bases). The CDR3 covers 14 residues. Germline values: CDR1 LGHDT, CDR2 YNNKEL (reference sequence). The germline V and J ends were trimmed by 0 bases and 7 bases, with 12 bases remaining between them. The CDR3 region is CASSQDLGAVEAFF. CDR3 in DNA: TGTGCCAGCAGCCAAGATTTGGGGGCGGTTGAAGCTTTCTTT.

This clone was seen more than once but under ten times. The chain couples TRBV27 to TRBJ2-7, with 8 bases that match TRBD2. Looked up from germline, CDR1 is MNHEY and CDR2 is SMNVEV (reference sequence). CDR3 size: 15 residues. V lost 5 bases, J lost 0 bases, and 6 bases stayed unmatched. CDR3 DNA sequence: TGTGCCAGCAGTGTCCTAGCGGGCAGCTCCTACGAGCAGTACTTC. Its protein is CASSVLAGSSYEQYF.

The V and J genes are TRBV6-5 and TRBJ2-7, with 8 bases identical to TRBD2. CDR1 and CDR2 from the germline V gene are MNHEY and SVGAGI. This CDR3 is 14 amino acids long. Trimming at V came to 4 bases and at J to 3 bases, leaving 5 bases not matched to a gene. CDR3 loop: CASSFSGGVYEQYF. The CDR3 DNA sequence: TGTGCCAGCAGTTTCAGCGGGGGCGTCTACGAGCAGTACTTC.

This clone was counted only a few times. J is TRBJ1-2 and V is TRBV25-1; 7 nucleotides line up with TRBD1. Trimming at V came to 2 bases and at J to 1 base, leaving 7 bases not matched to a gene. Germline V gene lookup returns CDR1 MGHDK and CDR2 SYGVNS. The CDR3 contains 16 residues. The chain's CDR3 is CASSEVGTAGNYGYTF. The CDR3 DNA reads TGTGCCAGCAGTGAAGTTGGGACAGCCGGTAACTATGGCTACACCTTC.

As regards this clone: The junction departs from germline at one end; a sequencing error may be responsible. The CDR3 spells CASFPGLANTRELFF. The CDR3 DNA reads TGTGCCAGTTTCCCGGGACTGGCGAACACCAGGGAGCTGTTTTTT. V and J are TRBV19 and TRBJ2-2, with D possibly being TRBD2 (6 bases). The CDR3 has 15 residues. CDR1 and CDR2 (germline): LNHDA, SQIVND (reference sequence).

The chain recombines TRBV7-2 with TRBJ2-7; a weak D match, TRBD1 (5 bases). The CDR3 spans 14 residues. Trimming removed 5 bases at V and 1 base at J, with 12 bases between. The germline gives CDR1 SGHTA, CDR2 FQGNSA. The CDR3 coding sequence is TGTGCCAGCAGCGTGGGGCGCCCTTCCTACGAGCAGTACTTC. This translates into CASSVGRPSYEQYF.

This clone appeared a few times. The chain combines TRBV10-3 with TRBJ1-1; D perhaps matches TRBD1 (5 bases). CDR3 length: 12 residues. Germline loops: CDR1 ENHRY, CDR2 SYGVKD. Trimming cost V 6 bases and J 9 bases, with 14 bases left between them. CDR3 amino acids: CAIRKEGQKAFF. Here the CDR3 DNA reads TGTGCCATCAGGAAGGAGGGGCAAAAAGCTTTCTTT.

This clone was recorded only once. The chain joins TRBV30 to TRBJ1-2, with TRBD1 matching 8 bases. Germline CDR1 reads GTSNPN; CDR2 reads SVGIG (reference sequence). V shed 1 base, J shed 7 bases, and the junction held 8 bases outside the gene matches. There are 14 residues in the CDR3. Written as DNA, the CDR3 is TGTGCCTGGAGTGCCGGACAGGGCGGGTTTGGCTACACCTTC. This codes for CAWSAGQGGFGYTF.

The rearrangement links TRBV29-1 to TRBJ2-4; 10 bases agree with TRBD1. Trimming cost V 6 bases and J 6 bases; bases outside gene matches: 2. The CDR3 covers 12 residues. Germline values: CDR1 SQVTM, CDR2 ANQGSEA. Here the CDR3 DNA reads TGCAGCGTAGGACAGGGGGTAAACATTCAGTACTTC. As protein: CSVGQGVNIQYF.

This chain uses TRBV11-2 with TRBJ2-1; 10 bases are shared with TRBD2. The CDR3 runs 14 residues. The germline V gene encodes CDR1 SGHAT and CDR2 FQNNGV. With V trimmed by 7 bases and J by 9 bases, 9 bases remained unmatched. The CDR3 loop reads CASTLLAGYGEQFF. The CDR3, as DNA: TGTGCCAGCACGCTACTAGCGGGATACGGTGAGCAGTTCTTC.

V and J are TRBV3-1 (or the pseudogene TRBV3-2) and TRBJ2-7, with 10 bases identical to TRBD1. The V gene end was trimmed by 4 bases and the J gene end by 2 bases; junction bases not matched to a gene: 2. The CDR3 length is 14 residues. The germline CDR1 and CDR2 sequences are LGHDT and YNNKEL (reference sequence). CDR3 region: CASSLGTGAYEQYF. The CDR3 DNA reads TGTGCCAGCAGCCTAGGGACAGGGGCCTACGAGCAGTACTTC.

The V gene is TRBV19, the J gene TRBJ2-7; maybe TRBD1 (6 bases). The germline V gene encodes CDR1 LNHDA and CDR2 SQIVND (reference sequence). The CDR3 spans 13 residues. With 6 bases removed from V and 3 bases from J, the gap between germline ends came to 12 bases. The CDR3 nucleotides are TGTGCCAGTAGCTCGGGACAAGACTACGAGCAGTACTTC. It translates to CASSSGQDYEQYF.